The sequence of this TCR beta chain was determined in a study of cytomegalovirus exposure and HLA in healthy donors (TCRdb year 2017). At the level of the whole study: According to a later analysis, the 120 or so validation repertoires were produced on the same platform as the roughly 700 repertoires of the first cohort. The aim of the study was to test whether cataloging public T cell receptors could identify signatures of past pathogen exposure. Besides the first cohort of 666 subjects, a separate validation cohort made up of roughly 120 different subjects was used. To predict cytomegalovirus infection status, the study combined high-throughput TCR immunosequencing, statistical association of individual TCRs with disease status, and machine learning. What the work shows at the level of the full study, not this receptor alone: A total of some 180 TCR beta chains were listed by the study as associated with cytomegalovirus. According to the authors, the approach could potentially be generalized to other disease states and immunological phenotypes. All 120 or so repertoires were used to score co-occurrence in the validation cohort in a later analysis, because that analysis had no HLA typing for the cohort. Across donors, most TCR sequences were observed very rarely, whereas some public TCRs were present in many individuals. In both the original and validation cohorts, the classifier was reported to diagnose cytomegalovirus status with high specificity and sensitivity. Of the cluster scores, 85% to 95% were above 0 in a later analysis, which found that TCRs clustered in the first cohort also tended to co-occur in the 130 or so validation repertoires. In vitro tests confirmed that three of the cytomegalovirus-associated TCR beta chains recognize cytomegalovirus antigens.

Reading from cysteine to phenylalanine, the CDR3 counts 13 amino acids. Only the CDR3 portion is preserved as DNA: 39 bases, with reading frame beginning at the first base. V trim: 10 bases; J trim: 1 base; unmatched bases: 5. The germline V gene sets CDR1 to WSHSY and CDR2 to SAAADI. Points on this clone: Its antigen is unknown. It has no much larger one-base neighbor in the sample; base qualities were not kept.

The library was produced with the immunoSEQ multiplex PCR assay. Regarding the original processing steps: A statistical classification framework was built for diagnosing cytomegalovirus status from the catalog of TCR beta chain sequences. TCRdb stores this immuneACCESS table with in-frame sequences only. Part of the clones is absent; in the studies checked, under half of the shortfall reflects unresolved V genes, and no reason is known for the rest. V, J and clone size derive from that table, while D and trimming were established from the DNA sequence. A total of about 180,000 clones appear in this sample, 85% of them only once. About a sixth of the sample comes from the top ten. The donors belonged to the validation cohort of about 110 subjects, which was separate from the approximately 700-subject first cohort.

The material sequenced was PBMCs. The sequence derives from a man in his late teens or twenties in good health and CMV-seropositive. This chain joins TRBV10-2 to TRBJ1-2, with 8 bases aligning to TRBD1. The DNA sequence reads TGCGCCACCCGGGACAGGCTTAACTATGGCTACACCTTC. Translated, it gives CATRDRLNYGYTF.